This T cell receptor (beta chain) was obtained from a study of blood T cell repertoires in COVID-19. The overall study: Acute-phase and convalescent COVID-19 samples originated in the United States, Italy and Spain. From T cells, B-cell-depleted T cells, or PBMCs came the material, which was cDNA or gDNA.

There are 13 residues in the CDR3. Germline V gene data show CDR1 as LNHDA and CDR2 as SQIVND (reference sequence). V lost 2 bases, J lost 4 bases, and 8 bases lay in between. Clones were read by immunoSEQ multiplex PCR, and TCRdb kept only the in-frame ones, dropping some. This repertoire shows about 69,000 clones, approximately 79% found once; its top ten account for 47%. This chain uses TRBV19 with TRBJ2-5; possibly TRBD1 for D (5 bases). The sequencing input was peripheral blood. The receptor was isolated from a human donor in a cohort sampled during active COVID-19. The CDR3 sequence is CASSIPGIETQYF. In DNA form, the CDR3 reads TGTGCCAGTAGTATACCAGGGATAGAGACCCAGTACTTC.